This TCR beta chain was found in a study of T cells in Graves' hyperthyroidism and ophthalmopathy (dated by TCRdb to the late 2010s). Concerning the study at large: Peripheral blood samples were taken at initial diagnosis, before any treatment was given. To identify distinguishing TCR V-J signatures, a discovery cohort of roughly 100 patients was used, comprising 43 with Graves' ophthalmopathy and some 60 with stable Graves' hyperthyroidism. Prospective prediction of ophthalmopathy was tested in an independent validation cohort consisting of 18 to 20 hyperthyroidism patients and approximately 16 patients who later progressed to ophthalmopathy. The 95 to 100 discovery patients were randomly divided into training and test sets at a 7:3 ratio. The study also compared thyroid tissue and blood T-cell repertoires from about 6 Graves' hyperthyroidism patients. After sampling, hyperthyroidism patients received methimazole starting at 30 mg daily, and ophthalmopathy patients received high-dose intravenous methylprednisolone. The paper describes TCR Vbeta CDR3 sequencing of about 140 peripheral blood samples, made up of fewer than 50 ophthalmopathy patients, 70 to 75 hyperthyroidism patients and 17 progressor patients.

The germline V gene specifies SGDLS as CDR1 and YYNGEE as CDR2. V is shortened by 4 bases, J by 1 base, and the region joining them spans 15 bases. The CDR3 starts with the cysteine, ends with the phenylalanine, and has 16 residues. Only the CDR3 DNA stays, 48 bases, in frame from base 1. Amplification of TCR beta CDR3 regions was carried out from RNA transcripts. For the first round of RT-PCR on the TCR CDR3, the HTBI primer set was used together with the Qiagen OneStep RT-PCR kit. The libraries were constructed in a second round of multiplex PCR and then size-selected and purified. Libraries were sequenced paired-end with 100 bp reads on an Illumina HiSeq2000. On the authors' methods: Raw data were processed with SOAPnuke, discarding reads with adapters, uncalled bases, mean Phred below 15, or no exact constant-primer or identifier match. COPE v1.2.5 was used to merge high-quality paired reads, and clonotypes were defined as unique nucleotide sequences. MiTCR v1.1 was used to align clonotypes to the IMGT TRBV, TRBD and TRBJ reference segments. Only V-J combinations with frequency above 0.0001, covering 99% to 99.2% of repertoires, were analysed. A TCS score was defined as the ratio of F50 (clonal expansion) to E x V (chaos), with BLOSUM62-based TCRdist applied between CDR3 peptides within each V-J. Welch's t-statistics and random forest reduced around 520 V-J features to some 14, which were used in a naive Bayes classifier (R e1071). The raw public reads went through TCRdb reprocessing: fastp at Q25, MiXCR clone calling, in-frame beta chains kept. Under each unique CDR3 protein, matching rows form one entry showing the most common genes and DNA. The authors' filters were not applied to this entry. The sample has hundreds of thousands of distinct CDR3 sequences on record, over 15% of them singletons. Together, the top ten hold more than 15% of the sample.

For this clonotype: No antigen is known for it. Base qualities are not provided; no much larger clone lies one nucleotide away.

Stable Graves' hyperthyroidism was defined as the absence of progression to ophthalmopathy over 18 months of follow-up. Hyperthyroidism patients were newly diagnosed, with disease duration under 2 months, and aged 18 to 65 years. Exclusion was applied to patients with uncontrolled infections, other autoimmune diseases, pregnancy or lactation. Clinical symptoms, serum thyroxine and TRAb, thyroid ultrasound, and orbital computed tomography formed the basis for the diagnoses. PBMCs were isolated from 7.5 to 10 ml of fresh peripheral blood by Ficoll-Paque density gradient centrifugation. Total RNA was extracted with Trizol reagent, and quality was checked on an Agilent 2100 Bioanalyzer. What the work shows at the level of the full study, not this receptor alone: In validation, progression to ophthalmopathy was predicted by the model with 70.59% sensitivity and under 85% specificity, a median of about 6 months before onset. Sample size was not statistically predetermined, and blinding of investigators to group allocation was not performed. Ophthalmopathy was separated from stable hyperthyroidism by a 13 V-J signature model, with over 85% sensitivity and roughly 81% specificity obtained in cross-validation and 80%/75% obtained in testing. Most expanded thyroid clonotypes (frequency above 0.001) were also found in blood, which suggests that blood repertoires may mirror thyroid immune responses.

The receptor's source is a woman under 30 with Graves' hyperthyroidism. Sequencing was performed on blood. The sequence is built from TRBV9 and TRBJ1-5, with a tentative D gene TRBD1 over 6 matching bases. Read as DNA, the sequence is TGTGCCAGCAGCCCCGAGGGGGGGAGCAGCAATCAGCCCCAGCATTTT. This translates into CASSPEGGSSNQPQHF.